These 2 T cell receptor beta chains were sequenced from one sample in a study of vaccination and CD4 T cells after COVID-19. TCRdb reanalysed the PCR reads using MiXCR and keeps one entry per CDR3 protein. The table shows approximately 23,000 distinct CDR3 sequences, with 50% to 65% occurring only once. The starting material was CD4+ T cells from blood, obtained before SARS-CoV-2 vaccination. All receptors come from a human donor who had recovered from COVID-19.

The chain employs TRBV20-1 and TRBJ2-3, with 7 bases lining up with TRBD2. Germline trimming cut 6 bases from V and 0 bases from J; bases unmatched to any gene: 3. There are 13 residues in the CDR3. From germline, CDR1 is DFQATT and CDR2 SNEGSKA (reference sequence). In DNA form, the CDR3 reads TGCAGTGCCGAGCGGGGCAGCACAGATACGCAGTATTTT. Its translation: CSAERGSTDTQYF.

This clonotype has a handful of counts. The genes are TRBV20-1 and TRBJ1-2; no clear D gene. The CDR3 covers 12 residues. V lost 6 bases, J lost 4 bases, and 12 bases lay in between. Germline V gene sequence: CDR1 DFQATT, CDR2 SNEGSKA (reference sequence). This chain's CDR3 is CSATQSGYGYTF. Here the CDR3 DNA reads TGCAGTGCAACCCAGAGTGGCTATGGCTACACCTTC.